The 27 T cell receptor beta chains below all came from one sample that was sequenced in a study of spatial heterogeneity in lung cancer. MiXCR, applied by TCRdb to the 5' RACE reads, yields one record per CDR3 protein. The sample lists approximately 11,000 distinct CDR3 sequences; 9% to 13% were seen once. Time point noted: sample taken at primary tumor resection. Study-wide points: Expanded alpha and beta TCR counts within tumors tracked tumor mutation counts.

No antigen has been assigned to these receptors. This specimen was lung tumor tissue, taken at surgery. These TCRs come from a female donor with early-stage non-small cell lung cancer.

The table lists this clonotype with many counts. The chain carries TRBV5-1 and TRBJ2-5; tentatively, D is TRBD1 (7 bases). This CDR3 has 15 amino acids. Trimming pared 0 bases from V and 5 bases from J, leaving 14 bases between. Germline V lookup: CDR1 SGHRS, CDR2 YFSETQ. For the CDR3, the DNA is TGCGCCAGCAGCTTGGTGGCAGGGGGGATGGAGACCCAGTACTTC. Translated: CASSLVAGGMETQYF.

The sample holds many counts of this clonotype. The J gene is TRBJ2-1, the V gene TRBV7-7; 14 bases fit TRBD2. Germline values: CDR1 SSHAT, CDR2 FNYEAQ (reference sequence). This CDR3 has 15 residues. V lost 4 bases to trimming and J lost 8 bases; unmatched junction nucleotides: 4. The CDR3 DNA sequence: TGTGCCAGCAGCTCGGGACTAGCGGGAGTAGATGAGCAGTTCTTC. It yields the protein CASSSGLAGVDEQFF.

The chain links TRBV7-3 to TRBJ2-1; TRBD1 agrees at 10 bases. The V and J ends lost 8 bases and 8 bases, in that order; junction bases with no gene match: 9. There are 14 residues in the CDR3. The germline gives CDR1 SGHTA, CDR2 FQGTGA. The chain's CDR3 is CASSGTGVFDEQFF. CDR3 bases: TGTGCCAGCTCCGGGACAGGGGTTTTCGATGAGCAGTTCTTC.

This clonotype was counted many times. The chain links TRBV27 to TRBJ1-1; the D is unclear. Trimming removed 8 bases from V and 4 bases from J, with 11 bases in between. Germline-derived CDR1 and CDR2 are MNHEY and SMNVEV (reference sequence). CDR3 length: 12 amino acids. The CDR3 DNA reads TGTGCCAGCCGTAAGTCGGGCACTGAAGCTTTCTTT. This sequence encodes CASRKSGTEAFF.

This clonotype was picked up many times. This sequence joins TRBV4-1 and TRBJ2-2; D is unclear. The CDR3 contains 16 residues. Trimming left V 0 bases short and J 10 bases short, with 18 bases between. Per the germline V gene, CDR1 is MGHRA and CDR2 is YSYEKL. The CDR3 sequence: CASSQDGLARREELFF. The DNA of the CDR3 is TGCGCCAGCAGCCAAGATGGGCTGGCGAGGAGAGAGGAGCTGTTTTTT.

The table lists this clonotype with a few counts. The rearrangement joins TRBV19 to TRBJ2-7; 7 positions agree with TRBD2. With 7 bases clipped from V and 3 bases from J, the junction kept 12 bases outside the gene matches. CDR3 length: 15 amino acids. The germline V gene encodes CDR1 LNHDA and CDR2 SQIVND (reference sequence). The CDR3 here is CASTPTGGGVYEQYF. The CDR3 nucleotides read TGTGCCAGTACTCCTACGGGGGGAGGGGTCTACGAGCAGTACTTC.

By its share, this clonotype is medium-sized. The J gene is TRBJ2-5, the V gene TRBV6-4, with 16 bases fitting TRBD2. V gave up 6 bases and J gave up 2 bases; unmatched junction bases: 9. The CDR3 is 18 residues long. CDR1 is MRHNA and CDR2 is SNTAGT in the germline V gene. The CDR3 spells CASSAGLAGGRGQETQYF. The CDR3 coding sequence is TGTGCCAGCAGCGCGGGACTAGCGGGAGGGCGGGGACAAGAGACCCAGTACTTC.

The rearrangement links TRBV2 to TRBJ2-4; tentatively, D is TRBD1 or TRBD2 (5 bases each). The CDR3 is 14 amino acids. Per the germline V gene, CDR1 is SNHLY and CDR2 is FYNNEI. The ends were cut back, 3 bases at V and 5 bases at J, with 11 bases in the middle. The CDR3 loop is CASSDWGSQNIQYF. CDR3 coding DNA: TGTGCCAGCAGTGACTGGGGGTCCCAAAACATTCAGTACTTC.

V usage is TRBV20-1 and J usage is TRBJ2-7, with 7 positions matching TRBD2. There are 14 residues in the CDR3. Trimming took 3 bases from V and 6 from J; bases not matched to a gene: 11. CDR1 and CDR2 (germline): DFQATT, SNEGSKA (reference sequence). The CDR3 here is CSARWSGRQGEQYF. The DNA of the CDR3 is TGCAGTGCTAGGTGGTCCGGGAGGCAAGGCGAGCAGTACTTC.

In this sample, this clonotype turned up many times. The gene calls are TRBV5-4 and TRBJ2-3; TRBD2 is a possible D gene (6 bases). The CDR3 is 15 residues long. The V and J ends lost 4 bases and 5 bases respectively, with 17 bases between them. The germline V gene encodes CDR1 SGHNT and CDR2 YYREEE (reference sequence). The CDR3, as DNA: TGTGCCAGCAGCCCCGAGCCTAGCGATCGAGATACGCAGTATTTT. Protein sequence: CASSPEPSDRDTQYF. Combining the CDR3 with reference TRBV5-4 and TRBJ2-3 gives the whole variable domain ETGVTQSPTHLIKTRGQQVTLRCSSQSGHNTVSWYQQALGQGPQFIFQYYREEENGRGNFPPRFSGLQFPNYSSELNVNALELDDSALYLCASSPEPSDRDTQYFGPGTRLTVL.

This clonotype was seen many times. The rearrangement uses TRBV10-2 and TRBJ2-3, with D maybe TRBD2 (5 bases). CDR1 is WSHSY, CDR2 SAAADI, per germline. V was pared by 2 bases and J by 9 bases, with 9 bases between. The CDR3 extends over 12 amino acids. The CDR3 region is CASSEGGHTQYF. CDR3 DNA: TGCGCCAGCAGTGAGGGCGGGCACACGCAGTATTTT.

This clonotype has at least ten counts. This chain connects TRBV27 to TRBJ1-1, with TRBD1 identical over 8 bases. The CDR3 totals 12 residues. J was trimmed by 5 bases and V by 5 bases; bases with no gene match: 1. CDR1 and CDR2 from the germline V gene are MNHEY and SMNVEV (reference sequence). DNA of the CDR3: TGTGCCAGCAGTCACAGGGGGACTGAAGCTTTCTTT. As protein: CASSHRGTEAFF.

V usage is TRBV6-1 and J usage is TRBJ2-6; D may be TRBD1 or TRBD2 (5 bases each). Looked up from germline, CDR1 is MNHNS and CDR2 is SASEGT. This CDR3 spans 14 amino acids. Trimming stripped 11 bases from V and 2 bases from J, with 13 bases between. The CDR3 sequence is CAVSGAAGANVLTF. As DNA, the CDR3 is TGTGCCGTCTCCGGGGCGGCTGGGGCCAACGTCCTGACTTTC.

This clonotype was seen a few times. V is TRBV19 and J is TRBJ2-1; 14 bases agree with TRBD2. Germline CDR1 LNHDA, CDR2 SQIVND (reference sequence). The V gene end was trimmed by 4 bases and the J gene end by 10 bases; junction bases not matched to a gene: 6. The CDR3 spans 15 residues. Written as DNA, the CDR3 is TGTGCCAGTAGTACCGCCCGGACTAGCGGGAGGGAGCAGTTCTTC. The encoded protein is CASSTARTSGREQFF.

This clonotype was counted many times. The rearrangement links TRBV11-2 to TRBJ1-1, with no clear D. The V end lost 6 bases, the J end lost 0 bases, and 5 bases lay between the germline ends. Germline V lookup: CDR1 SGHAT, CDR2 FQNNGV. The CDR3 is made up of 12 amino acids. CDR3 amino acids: CASRPLNTEAFF. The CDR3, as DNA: TGTGCCAGCAGACCCTTGAACACTGAAGCTTTCTTT.

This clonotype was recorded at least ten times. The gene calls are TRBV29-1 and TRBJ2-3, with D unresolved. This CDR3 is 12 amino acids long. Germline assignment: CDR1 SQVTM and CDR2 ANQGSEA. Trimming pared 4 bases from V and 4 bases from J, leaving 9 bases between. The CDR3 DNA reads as TGCAGCGTTGTTGGGTCCGCAGATACGCAGTATTTT. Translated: CSVVGSADTQYF.

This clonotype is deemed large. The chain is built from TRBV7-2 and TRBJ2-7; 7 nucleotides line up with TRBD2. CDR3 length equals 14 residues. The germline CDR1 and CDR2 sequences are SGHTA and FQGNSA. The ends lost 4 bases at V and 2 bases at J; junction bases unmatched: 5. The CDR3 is CASSSLAGTYEQYF. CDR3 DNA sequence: TGTGCCAGCAGCTCCTTAGCGGGCACCTACGAGCAGTACTTC.

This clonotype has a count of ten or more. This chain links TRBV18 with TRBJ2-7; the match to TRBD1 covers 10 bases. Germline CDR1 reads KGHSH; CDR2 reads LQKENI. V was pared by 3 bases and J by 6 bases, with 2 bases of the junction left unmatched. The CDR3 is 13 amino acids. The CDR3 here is CASSPGDRGEQYF. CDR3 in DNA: TGTGCCAGCTCACCGGGGGACAGGGGCGAGCAGTACTTC.

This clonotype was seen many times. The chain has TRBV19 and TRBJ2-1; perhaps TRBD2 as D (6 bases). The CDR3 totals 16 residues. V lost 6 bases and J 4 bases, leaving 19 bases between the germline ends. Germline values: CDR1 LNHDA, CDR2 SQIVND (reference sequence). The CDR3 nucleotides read TGTGCCAGTAGCCCGCCCGGGACTCCTAGATACAATGAGCAGTTCTTC. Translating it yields CASSPPGTPRYNEQFF.

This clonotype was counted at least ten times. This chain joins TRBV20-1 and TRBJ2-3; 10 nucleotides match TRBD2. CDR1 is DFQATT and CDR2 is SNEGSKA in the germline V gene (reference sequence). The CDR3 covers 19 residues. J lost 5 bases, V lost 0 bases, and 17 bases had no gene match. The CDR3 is CSARDSLAGVFGRRDTQYF. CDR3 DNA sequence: TGCAGTGCTAGAGATAGCCTAGCGGGAGTTTTCGGTCGCAGAGATACGCAGTATTTT.

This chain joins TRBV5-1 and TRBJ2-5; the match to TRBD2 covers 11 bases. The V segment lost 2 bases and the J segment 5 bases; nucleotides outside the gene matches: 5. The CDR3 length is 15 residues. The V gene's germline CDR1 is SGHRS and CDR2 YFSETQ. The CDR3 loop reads CASSFSGRAGETQYF. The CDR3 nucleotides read TGCGCCAGCAGCTTTAGCGGGAGGGCCGGGGAGACCCAGTACTTC.

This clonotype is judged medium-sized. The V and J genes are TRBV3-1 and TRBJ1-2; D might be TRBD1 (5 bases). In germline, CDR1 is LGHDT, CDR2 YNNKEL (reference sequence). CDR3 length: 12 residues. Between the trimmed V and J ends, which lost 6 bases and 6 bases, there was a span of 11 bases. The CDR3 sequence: CASRRQYDGYTF. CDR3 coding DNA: TGTGCCAGCAGAAGACAGTATGATGGCTACACCTTC.

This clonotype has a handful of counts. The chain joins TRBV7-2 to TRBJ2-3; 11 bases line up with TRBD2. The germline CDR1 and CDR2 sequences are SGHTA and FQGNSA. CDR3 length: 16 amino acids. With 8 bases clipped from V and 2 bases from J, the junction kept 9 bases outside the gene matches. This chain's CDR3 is CASWISGGATTDTQYF. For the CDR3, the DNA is TGTGCCAGCTGGATTAGCGGGGGGGCTACCACAGATACGCAGTATTTT.

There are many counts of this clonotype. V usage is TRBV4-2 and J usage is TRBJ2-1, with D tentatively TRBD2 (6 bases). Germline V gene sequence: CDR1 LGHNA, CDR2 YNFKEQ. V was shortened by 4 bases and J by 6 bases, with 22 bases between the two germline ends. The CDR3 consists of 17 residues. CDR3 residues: CASSLRPLGGAGNEQFF. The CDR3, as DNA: TGTGCCAGCAGCCTCCGACCGTTGGGGGGAGCCGGCAATGAGCAGTTCTTC.

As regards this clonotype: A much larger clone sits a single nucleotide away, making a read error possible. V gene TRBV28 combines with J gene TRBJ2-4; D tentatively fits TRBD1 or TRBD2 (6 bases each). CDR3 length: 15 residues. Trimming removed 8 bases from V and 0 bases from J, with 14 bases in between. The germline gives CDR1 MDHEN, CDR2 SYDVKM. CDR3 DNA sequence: TGTGCCAGCGGAGGGGGAGCGGTAGCCAAAAACATTCAGTACTTC. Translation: CASGGGAVAKNIQYF.

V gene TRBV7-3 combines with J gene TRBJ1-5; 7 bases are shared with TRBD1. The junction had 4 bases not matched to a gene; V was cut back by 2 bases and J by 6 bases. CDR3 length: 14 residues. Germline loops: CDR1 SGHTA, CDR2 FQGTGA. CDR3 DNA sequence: TGTGCCAGCAGCTTATTGACAGGGCTTCAGCCCCAGCATTTT. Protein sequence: CASSLLTGLQPQHF. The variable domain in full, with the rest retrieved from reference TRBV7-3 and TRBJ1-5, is GAGVSQTPSNKVTEKGKYVELRCDPISGHTALYWYRQSLGQGPEFLIYFQGTGAADDSGLPNDRFFAVRPEGSVSTLKIQRTERGDSAVYLCASSLLTGLQPQHFGDGTRLSIL.

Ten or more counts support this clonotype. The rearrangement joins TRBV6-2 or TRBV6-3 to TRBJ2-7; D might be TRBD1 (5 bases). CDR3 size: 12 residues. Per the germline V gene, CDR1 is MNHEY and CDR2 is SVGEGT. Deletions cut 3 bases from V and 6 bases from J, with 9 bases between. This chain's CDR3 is CASSYIRGEQYF. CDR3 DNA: TGTGCCAGCAGTTATATAAGGGGCGAGCAGTACTTC.